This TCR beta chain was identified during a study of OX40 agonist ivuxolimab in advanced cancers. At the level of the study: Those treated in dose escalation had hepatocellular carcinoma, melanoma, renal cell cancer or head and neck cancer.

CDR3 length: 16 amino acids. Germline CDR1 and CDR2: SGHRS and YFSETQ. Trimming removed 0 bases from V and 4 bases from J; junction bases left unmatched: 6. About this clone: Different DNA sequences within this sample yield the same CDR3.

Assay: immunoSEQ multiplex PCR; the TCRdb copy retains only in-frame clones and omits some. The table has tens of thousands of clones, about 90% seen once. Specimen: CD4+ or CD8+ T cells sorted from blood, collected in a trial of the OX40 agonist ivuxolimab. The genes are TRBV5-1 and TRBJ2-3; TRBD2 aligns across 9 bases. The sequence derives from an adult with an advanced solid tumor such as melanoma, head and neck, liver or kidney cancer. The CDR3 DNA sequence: TGCGCCAGCAGCTTGGCCGCGGGACTAGCCCCAGATACGCAGTATTTT. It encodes CASSLAAGLAPDTQYF.